The 27 T cell receptor beta chains below all came from one sample that was sequenced in a study of cytomegalovirus exposure and HLA in healthy donors. 60 Vbeta and 13 Jbeta primers were used in PCR. Data came from immunoSEQ multiplex PCR; TCRdb stores just in-frame clones and leaves some out. The table records roughly 130,000 clones, less than 85% of them present only once. Sequencing was performed on PBMCs. These TCRs come from a man aged 25-45 years in good health and CMV-seronegative.

The chain is built from TRBV6-1 and TRBJ2-2, with 8 bases lining up with TRBD2. V lost 2 bases, J lost 7 bases, and 6 bases stayed unmatched. The CDR3 runs to 15 residues. CDR1 MNHNS and CDR2 SASEGT come from the germline V gene. CDR3: CASSELTGTSGELFF. CDR3 coding DNA: TGTGCCAGCAGTGAATTAACAGGGACTAGCGGGGAGCTGTTTTTT.

The chain has TRBV28 and TRBJ2-3; the match to TRBD2 covers 7 bases. CDR1 is MDHEN, CDR2 SYDVKM, per germline. V trimming: 2 bases; J trimming: 5 bases; junction bases outside the gene matches: 7. The CDR3 is 15 amino acids. The CDR3 coding sequence is TGTGCCAGCAGTTTAGCAGCGGGAATTGGAGATACGCAGTATTTT. This translates into CASSLAAGIGDTQYF.

This sequence joins TRBV7-6 and TRBJ1-5; D is unresolved. CDR3 length: 14 residues. V shed 5 bases and J shed 9 bases, with 17 bases lying between them. CDR1 is SGHVS and CDR2 is FNYEAQ in the germline V gene. As DNA, the CDR3 is TGTGCCAGCAGCCCAGACGGCGGCCAATGGCCCCAGCATTTT. This codes for CASSPDGGQWPQHF. The full variable domain, with the rest looked up from reference TRBV7-6 and TRBJ1-5, is GAGVSQSPRYKVTKRGQDVALRCDPISGHVSLYWYRQALGQGPEFLTYFNYEAQQDKSGLPNDRFSAERPEGSISTLTIQRTEQRDSAMYRCASSPDGGQWPQHFGDGTRLSIL.

This chain connects TRBV19 to TRBJ2-7; 7 positions match TRBD1. The CDR3 length is 11 residues. Per the germline V gene, CDR1 is LNHDA and CDR2 is SQIVND (reference sequence). Trimming cost V 7 bases and J 6 bases; bases outside gene matches: 3. The CDR3 DNA reads as TGTGCCAGTACGACAGGGTCCGAGCAGTACTTC. Protein sequence: CASTTGSEQYF.

In the case of this clone: Germline and junction disagree at one end, which may indicate a read error. This rearrangement joins TRBV18 to TRBJ2-2, with D perhaps TRBD1 (6 bases). Germline V gives CDR1 KGHSH, CDR2 LQKENI. This CDR3 is 16 amino acids long. The DNA for the CDR3 is TGTGCCAGCTCACCGGAGACAGGCACGAATACCGGGGAGCTGTTTTTT. Protein product: CASSPETGTNTGELFF.

This clone appeared a single time. J is TRBJ2-1 and V is TRBV4-3; D perhaps matches TRBD2 (6 bases). There are 17 residues in the CDR3. Germline V gene data show CDR1 as LGHNA and CDR2 as YSLEER. The V gene lost 0 bases and the J gene lost 3 bases, with 15 bases spanning the gap. The chain's CDR3 is CASSQEMGLAIYNEQFF. The CDR3 DNA is TGCGCCAGCAGCCAAGAAATGGGACTGGCAATCTACAATGAGCAGTTCTTC.

The genes are TRBV30 and TRBJ2-3, with no clear D. The CDR3 loop spans 15 amino acids. Germline CDR1 is GTSNPN and CDR2 is SVGIG (reference sequence). V gave up 7 bases and J gave up 4 bases, with 21 bases separating them. CDR3 region: CASRSWQVVPDTQYF. The CDR3 bases are TGTGCCTCGAGGAGCTGGCAGGTAGTCCCAGATACGCAGTATTTT.

V is TRBV7-6 and J is TRBJ2-7; 7 bases are shared with TRBD1. The CDR3 length is 15 residues. V gave up 0 bases and J gave up 1 base; unmatched junction bases: 3. The V gene's germline CDR1 is SGHVS and CDR2 FNYEAQ. In DNA form, the CDR3 reads TGTGCCAGCAGCTTAGCCCTACAGGGGTCCTACGAGCAGTACTTC. Its translation: CASSLALQGSYEQYF. The variable domain in full, with the rest retrieved from reference TRBV7-6 and TRBJ2-7, is GAGVSQSPRYKVTKRGQDVALRCDPISGHVSLYWYRQALGQGPEFLTYFNYEAQQDKSGLPNDRFSAERPEGSISTLTIQRTEQRDSAMYRCASSLALQGSYEQYFGPGTRLTVT.

The chain uses TRBV6-5 and TRBJ1-1; 7 bases align to TRBD1. This CDR3 is 15 amino acids long. With 2 bases clipped from V and 1 base from J, the junction kept 4 bases outside the gene matches. Per germline, CDR1 MNHEY and CDR2 SVGAGI. CDR3 bases: TGTGCCAGCAGTTACAGACAGGGAAGGAACACTGAAGCTTTCTTT. Translation: CASSYRQGRNTEAFF.

The chain couples TRBV27 to TRBJ2-1; a possible D gene is TRBD1 (5 bases). The V end was cut by 3 bases, the J end by 4 bases, with 10 bases between. CDR1 and CDR2 (germline): MNHEY, SMNVEV (reference sequence). CDR3 length equals 14 residues. CDR3 residues: CASSLTAKYNEQFF. As DNA, the CDR3 is TGTGCCAGCAGTTTGACAGCTAAGTACAATGAGCAGTTCTTC.

The rearrangement uses TRBV5-4 and TRBJ2-7; 8 bases agree with TRBD2. Per germline, CDR1 SGHNT and CDR2 YYREEE (reference sequence). After removal of 1 base from V and 4 bases from J, the junction contained 7 bases not matched to a gene. The CDR3 has 15 residues. CDR3 DNA: TGTGCCAGCAGCTTGAGCACTAGCGGAGATTACGAGCAGTACTTC. Translation gives CASSLSTSGDYEQYF.

This clone was observed a handful of times. J is TRBJ1-5 and V is TRBV19, with 9 bases that match TRBD1. The V segment lost 7 bases and the J segment 7 bases; nucleotides outside the gene matches: 8. Germline V gene lookup returns CDR1 LNHDA and CDR2 SQIVND (reference sequence). The CDR3 spans 14 residues. The CDR3 bases are TGTGCCAGTAAGCGACAGGGGGGGCACCAGCCCCAGCATTTT. Its translation is CASKRQGGHQPQHF.

This chain connects TRBV6-5 to TRBJ1-5; a possible D gene is TRBD1 (5 bases). Germline CDR1 reads MNHEY; CDR2 reads SVGAGI. CDR3 size: 15 residues. The V and J ends lost 6 bases and 1 base respectively, with 13 bases between them. CDR3 protein: CASRPRVISNQPQHF. The CDR3 bases are TGTGCCAGCAGGCCCAGGGTTATCAGCAATCAGCCCCAGCATTTT.

The chain carries TRBV28 and TRBJ2-7; 7 nucleotides line up with TRBD2. V dropped 5 bases and J dropped 2; count of bases not matched to a gene: 6. This CDR3 comprises 14 residues. Per the germline V gene, CDR1 is MDHEN and CDR2 is SYDVKM. The CDR3 spells CASSGGLFPYEQYF. CDR3 coding DNA: TGTGCCAGCAGTGGGGGACTATTTCCCTACGAGCAGTACTTC.

This rearrangement joins TRBV18 to TRBJ2-1; D may be TRBD2 (6 bases). CDR3 length: 17 amino acids. V was trimmed by 3 bases and J by 7 bases, leaving 22 bases between them. Germline values: CDR1 KGHSH, CDR2 LQKENI. The CDR3 coding sequence is TGTGCCAGCTCACCCCCCGGTTTGAGGGGAGGACGGAATGAGCAGTTCTTC. Protein product: CASSPPGLRGGRNEQFF.

V gene TRBV7-9 combines with J gene TRBJ1-6; 7 nucleotides agree with TRBD1. Germline V gene lookup returns CDR1 SEHNR and CDR2 FQNEAQ (reference sequence). Losses at the gene ends were 4 bases for V and 1 base for J; bases not matched to a gene: 1. The CDR3 extends over 15 amino acids. CDR3 bases: TGTGCCAGCAGCTCGGGACAGTCCTATAATTCACCCCTCCACTTT. Protein sequence: CASSSGQSYNSPLHF.

The rearrangement links TRBV5-1 to TRBJ2-1; 14 bases fit TRBD2. The CDR3 runs to 18 residues. After removal of 4 bases from V and 4 bases from J, the junction contained 10 bases not matched to a gene. Germline V gives CDR1 SGHRS, CDR2 YFSETQ. This chain's CDR3 is CASSPGLAGERGYNEQFF. In DNA form, the CDR3 reads TGCGCCAGCAGCCCGGGACTAGCGGGAGAGCGGGGTTACAATGAGCAGTTCTTC.

J is TRBJ2-5 and V is TRBV11-2; D gene uncertain. The DNA end is more similar to TRBJ2-7, so the J call may be wrong. The germline V gene encodes CDR1 SGHAT and CDR2 FQNNGV. The CDR3 loop spans 16 amino acids. In nucleotides, the CDR3 is TGTGCCAGCAGCACTTTGGGCTCAGCTACCCCCTACGAGCAGTACTTC. Translating gives CASSTLGSATPYEQYF.

The V gene is TRBV5-8, the J gene TRBJ2-3, with D unresolved. The CDR3 is 17 amino acids. CDR1 is SGHTS and CDR2 is YDEGEE in the germline V gene. Trimming shortened V by 0 bases and J by 2 bases, and 16 bases separated the two germline ends. The CDR3 region has the DNA TGTGCCAGCAGCTTGGCCTTTGGGCGAGTCACCACAGATACGCAGTATTTT. Encoded protein: CASSLAFGRVTTDTQYF.

The rearrangement links TRBV29-1 to TRBJ2-7; the match to TRBD1 covers 11 bases. The germline CDR1 and CDR2 sequences are SQVTM and ANQGSEA. The CDR3 covers 14 residues. The J segment lost 5 bases and the V segment lost 5 bases, leaving 8 bases of the junction unmatched. CDR3 residues: CSVPRPGQGDEQYF. The CDR3 DNA reads as TGCAGCGTTCCACGACCGGGACAGGGGGACGAGCAGTACTTC.

J is TRBJ2-2 and V is TRBV5-1; D is ambiguous. V dropped 5 bases and J dropped 1 base, with 9 bases sitting between them. The CDR3 runs 14 residues. Germline lookup yields CDR1 SGHRS and CDR2 YFSETQ. The DNA of the CDR3 is TGCGCCAGCAGTTCTACCCAGAACACCGGGGAGCTGTTTTTT. This encodes CASSSTQNTGELFF.

CDR3 in amino acids: CASRSGSDEQYF. The CDR3 DNA follows: TGTGCCAGCAGGAGCGGGAGTGACGAGCAGTACTTC. The chain is built from TRBV28 and TRBJ2-7, with 8 nucleotides matching TRBD2. After removal of 6 bases from V and 5 bases from J, the junction contained 3 bases not matched to a gene. The CDR3 runs 12 residues. Germline V gives CDR1 MDHEN, CDR2 SYDVKM. The complete variable domain, with remaining parts taken from reference TRBV28 and TRBJ2-7, reads DVKVTQSSRYLVKRTGEKVFLECVQDMDHENMFWYRQDPGLGLRLIYFSYDVKMKEKGDIPEGYSVSREKKERFSLILESASTNQTSMYLCASRSGSDEQYFGPGTRLTVT.

V usage is TRBV27 and J usage is TRBJ2-7; D perhaps matches TRBD1 (5 bases). Germline V gives CDR1 MNHEY, CDR2 SMNVEV (reference sequence). This CDR3 is 11 amino acids long. Trimming stripped 8 bases from V and 2 bases from J, with 7 bases between. CDR3: CASGQPYEQYF. CDR3 bases: TGTGCCAGCGGACAACCCTACGAGCAGTACTTC.

This chain's CDR3 is CASSIVGLANEQFF. DNA of the CDR3: TGTGCCAGTAGTATAGTAGGGCTAGCCAATGAGCAGTTCTTC. The chain combines TRBV19 with TRBJ2-1; weak D call: TRBD2 (5 bases). Trimming cost V 1 base and J 6 bases, with 10 bases left between them. The CDR3 has 14 amino acids. The V gene's germline CDR1 is LNHDA and CDR2 SQIVND (reference sequence).

The genes are TRBV18 and TRBJ2-5; the match to TRBD1 covers 8 bases. V lost 2 bases to trimming and J lost 3 bases; unmatched junction nucleotides: 2. The CDR3 has 14 amino acids. CDR1 and CDR2 (germline): KGHSH, LQKENI. CDR3 nucleotide sequence: TGTGCCAGCTCACCATTGGACAGGGAAGAGACCCAGTACTTC. Its translation is CASSPLDREETQYF.

This chain connects TRBV7-9 to TRBJ2-7; 8 bases fit TRBD1. V shed 5 bases, J shed 2 bases, and the junction held 5 bases outside the gene matches. Germline loops: CDR1 SEHNR, CDR2 FQNEAQ (reference sequence). This CDR3 contains 14 residues. CDR3 sequence: CASSQRTGPYEQYF. CDR3 DNA: TGTGCCAGCAGCCAACGGACAGGGCCCTACGAGCAGTACTTC.

The chain is built from TRBV6-5 and TRBJ1-1, with D possibly matching TRBD1 (6 bases). Between the trimmed V and J ends, which lost 6 bases and 11 bases, there was a span of 16 bases. The germline V gene has CDR1 MNHEY and CDR2 SVGAGI. This CDR3 region has 12 residues. The CDR3 DNA follows: TGTGCCAGCAGAAAGGGACACGTCGAGGCTTTCTTT. It encodes CASRKGHVEAFF.